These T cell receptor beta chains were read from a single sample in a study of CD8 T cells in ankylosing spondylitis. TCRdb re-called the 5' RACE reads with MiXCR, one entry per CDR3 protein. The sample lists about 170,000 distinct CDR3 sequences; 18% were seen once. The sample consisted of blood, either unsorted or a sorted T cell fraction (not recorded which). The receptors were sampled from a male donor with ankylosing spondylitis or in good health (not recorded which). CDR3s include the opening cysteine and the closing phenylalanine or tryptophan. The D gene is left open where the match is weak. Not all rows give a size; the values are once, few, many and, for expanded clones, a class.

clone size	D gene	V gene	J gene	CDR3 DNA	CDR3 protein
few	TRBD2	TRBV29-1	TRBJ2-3	TGCAGCGCCAGGGCGGGAGACACAGATACGCAGTATTTT	CSARAGDTDTQYF
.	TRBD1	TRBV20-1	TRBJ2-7	TGCAGTGCCCTACAATCCGGGACAGGGGCCTCAAGGCAGTACTTC	CSALQSGTGASRQYF
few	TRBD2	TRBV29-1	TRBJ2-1	TGCAGTGCCTCCCTCAGGCTAGCGGGCAATGAGCAGTTCTTC	CSASLRLAGNEQFF
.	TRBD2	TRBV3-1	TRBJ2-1	TGTGCCAGCAGCCGACGACTAGCGCGAGCCATGTTCTTC	CASSRRLARAMFF
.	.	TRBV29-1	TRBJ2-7	TGCAGCGTCGGGGGCCGTCTAAAAAGTGGCGAGCAGTACTTC	CSVGGRLKSGEQYF
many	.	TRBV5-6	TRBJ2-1	TGTGCCAGCAGCCCCCCCCCGTCCCCGTCTAGCTACAATGAGCAGTTCTTC	CASSPPPSPSSYNEQFF
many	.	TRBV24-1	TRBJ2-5	TGTGCCACCAGTGACGTGCGTCCGGGTGGGGAGACCCAGTACTTC	CATSDVRPGGETQYF
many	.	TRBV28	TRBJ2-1	TGTGCCAGCGCCGGACGCTCCTACAATGAGCAGTTCTTC	CASAGRSYNEQFF
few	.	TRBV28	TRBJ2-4	TGTGCCAGCAGTTTGGGGCAGTCCAAAAACATTCAGTACTTC	CASSLGQSKNIQYF
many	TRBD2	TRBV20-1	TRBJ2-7	TGCAGTGCTAGAGACGGACTAGCGGAGAACTACGAGCAGTACTTC	CSARDGLAENYEQYF
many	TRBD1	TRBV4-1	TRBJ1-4	TGCGCCAGCAGCCAAATTCGACAGGGCCGTGAAAAACTGTTTTTT	CASSQIRQGREKLFF
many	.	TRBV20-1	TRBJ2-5	TGCAGTGCTCTACGTGAGACCCAGTACTTC	CSALRETQYF
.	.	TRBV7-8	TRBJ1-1	TGTGCCAGCAGCTTAGACAAGGGCAGGAACACTGAAGCTTTCTTT	CASSLDKGRNTEAFF
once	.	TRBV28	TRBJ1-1	TGTGCCAGCAGTTTACGGGGGAGGATGAACACTGAAGCTTTCTTT	CASSLRGRMNTEAFF
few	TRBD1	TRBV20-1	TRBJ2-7	TGCAGTGCTAGAGCGGGACAGAACTACGAGCAGTACTTC	CSARAGQNYEQYF
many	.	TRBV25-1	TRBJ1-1	TGTGCCAGCAGTGATAAGGGAATTCGGGTCGGGATGAACACTGAAGCTTTCTTT	CASSDKGIRVGMNTEAFF